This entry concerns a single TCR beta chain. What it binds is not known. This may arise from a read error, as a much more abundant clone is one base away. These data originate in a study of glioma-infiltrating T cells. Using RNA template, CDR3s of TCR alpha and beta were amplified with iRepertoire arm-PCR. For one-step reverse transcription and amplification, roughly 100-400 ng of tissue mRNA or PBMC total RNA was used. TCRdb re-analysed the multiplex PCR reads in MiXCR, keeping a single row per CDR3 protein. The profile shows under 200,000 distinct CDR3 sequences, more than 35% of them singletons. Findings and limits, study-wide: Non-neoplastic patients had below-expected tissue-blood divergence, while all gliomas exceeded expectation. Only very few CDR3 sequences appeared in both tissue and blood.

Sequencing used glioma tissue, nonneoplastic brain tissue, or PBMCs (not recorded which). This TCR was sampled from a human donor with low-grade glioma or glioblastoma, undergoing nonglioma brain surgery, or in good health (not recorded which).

CDR3 sequence: CSANIGGSIYEQYF. The CDR3 DNA reads TGCAGTGCTAACATAGGGGGCTCCATCTACGAGCAGTACTTC. The chain combines TRBV20-1 with TRBJ2-7; TRBD1 matches at 7 bases. V trimming: 4 bases; J trimming: 3 bases; junction bases outside the gene matches: 9. CDR3 length equals 14 residues. Looked up from germline, CDR1 is DFQATT and CDR2 is SNEGSKA (reference sequence).